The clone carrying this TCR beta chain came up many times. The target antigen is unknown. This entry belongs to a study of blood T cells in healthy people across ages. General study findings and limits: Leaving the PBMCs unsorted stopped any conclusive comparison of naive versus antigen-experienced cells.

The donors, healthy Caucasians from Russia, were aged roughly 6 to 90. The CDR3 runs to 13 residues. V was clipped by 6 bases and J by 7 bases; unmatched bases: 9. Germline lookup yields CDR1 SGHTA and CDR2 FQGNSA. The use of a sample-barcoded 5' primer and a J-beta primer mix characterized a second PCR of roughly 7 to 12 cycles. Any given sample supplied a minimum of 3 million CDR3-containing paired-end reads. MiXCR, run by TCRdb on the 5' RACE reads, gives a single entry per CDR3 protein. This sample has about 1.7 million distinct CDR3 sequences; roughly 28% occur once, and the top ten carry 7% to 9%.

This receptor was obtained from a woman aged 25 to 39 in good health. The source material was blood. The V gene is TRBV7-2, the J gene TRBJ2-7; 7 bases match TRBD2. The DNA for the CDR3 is TGTGCCAGCAGTTTGGGGGGGTCGTTGGAGCAGTACTTC. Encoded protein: CASSLGGSLEQYF. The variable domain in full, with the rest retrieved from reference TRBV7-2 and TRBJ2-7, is GAGVSQSPSNKVTEKGKDVELRCDPISGHTALYWYRQSLGQGLEFLIYFQGNSAPDKSGLPSDRFSAERTGGSVSTLTIQRTQQEDSAVYLCASSLGGSLEQYFGPGTRLTVT.